The T cell receptor (beta chain) described here comes from a study of neurological immune-mediated disorders. General study results and limits: In HTLV-1-associated myelopathy, TCR clonal expansion was greatest, and in multiple sclerosis it was least, below healthy controls.

V trimming: 3 bases; J trimming: 3 bases; junction bases outside the gene matches: 5. Germline loops: CDR1 KGHSH, CDR2 LQKENI. This CDR3 has 15 amino acids. This clonotype was observed at least ten times. Antigen: not known. The group of healthy controls was made up of people who were blood bank volunteers in Maryland, USA. The cell input for sorted libraries was about a million, and those cells were CD4+ or CD8+ T cells. Synthesis of cDNA was carried out by template-switch 5'RACE. The reaction used 10-nucleotide random UMIs. TCRdb re-called the 5' RACE reads through MiXCR, storing one row per CDR3 protein. The sample includes 25,000 to 35,000 distinct CDR3 sequences, around 4% of them seen just once.

The chain links TRBV18 to TRBJ2-5; TRBD2 matches 9 bases. This receptor was identified in a woman between 35 and 50 years old in good health. Source material: CD4+ T cells from blood. CDR3 loop: CASSPAGGQKETQYF. The CDR3 DNA sequence: TGTGCCAGCTCACCGGCGGGAGGGCAAAAAGAGACCCAGTACTTC.